This entry features one T cell receptor (beta chain) sequence. Its target is unknown. The data were taken from a study of post-analysis software for immune sequencing data. Background on the study: Patients with relapsing-remitting, secondary progressive and progressive-relapsing multiple sclerosis courses were all represented. Notes on the study in general: In multiple sclerosis, normalized Chao1 diversity was significantly below that of controls. Roughly five TRBV segments were significantly more frequent in patients than in controls. TRBV5-6, TRBV5-1 and TRBV20-1 were among these segments.

The TCR beta cDNA libraries carried unique molecular identifiers. Starting from around 1 to 10 million T cells, the study yielded 460,000 or so cDNA molecules. TCRdb analysed the PCR reads with MiXCR anew, one entry per CDR3 protein. The table records under 900,000 distinct CDR3 sequences, approximately 53% of them present only once. Germline V gives CDR1 KGHSH, CDR2 LQKENI. The CDR3 has 17 amino acids. The V end was cut by 4 bases, the J end by 1 base, with 18 bases between. The source of this sequence is a girl aged 5-17 years with multiple sclerosis. The sequencing input was blood. This chain joins TRBV18 and TRBJ2-3, with D possibly matching TRBD2 (5 bases). Here the CDR3 DNA reads TGTGCCAGCTCACACAACCCGCTAGCTGGGCGCACAGATACGCAGTATTTT. Its protein product is CASSHNPLAGRTDTQYF. Full variable domain (outside the CDR3, taken from reference TRBV18 and TRBJ2-3): NAGVMQNPRHLVRRRGQEARLRCSPMKGHSHVYWYRQLPEEGLKFMVYLQKENIIDESGMPKERFSAEFPKEGPSILRIQQVVRGDSAAYFCASSHNPLAGRTDTQYFGPGTRLTVL.